The 32 T cell receptor beta chains below come from one sample, sequenced in a study of shared clonotypes between healthy human individuals. Generated by immunoSEQ multiplex PCR, the TCRdb table keeps only in-frame clones and is missing some. Found here are hundreds of thousands of clones, around three quarters of them singletons; the top ten hold approximately 12%. The sequenced sample was PBMCs. These receptors all stem from a woman aged 40 to 50 in good health. Some clones in this sample may be carry-over from other donors' samples.

This clone was detected only a few times. The V call is TRBV7-2, the J call TRBJ1-3; no clear D. CDR1 SGHTA and CDR2 FQGNSA come from the germline V gene. Trimming shortened V by 5 bases and J by 4 bases, and 9 bases separated the two germline ends. The CDR3 contains 13 residues. The chain's CDR3 is CASSTRTGNTIYF. The CDR3 bases are TGTGCCAGCAGCACGCGAACGGGAAACACCATATATTTT.

The J gene is TRBJ2-2, the V gene TRBV9; possibly TRBD1 or TRBD2 for D (5 bases each). Per germline, CDR1 SGDLS and CDR2 YYNGEE. This CDR3 region has 16 residues. The V end lost 0 bases, the J end lost 1 base, and 10 bases lay between the germline ends. CDR3 sequence reads: CASSVAGSVNTGELFF. The DNA for the CDR3 is TGTGCCAGCAGCGTAGCAGGGAGCGTGAACACCGGGGAGCTGTTTTTT.

The chain links TRBV4-3 to TRBJ2-2; 8 bases match TRBD1. Germline-derived CDR1 and CDR2 are LGHNA and YSLEER. J gave up 6 bases and V 1 base, and 4 bases lay outside the gene matches. This CDR3 contains 15 residues. The CDR3 loop is CASSQGTGQAGELFF. The CDR3 DNA follows: TGCGCCAGCAGCCAAGGGACAGGGCAGGCCGGGGAGCTGTTTTTT.

The chain is built from TRBV7-9 and TRBJ1-4; TRBD1 is a possible D gene (5 bases). The CDR3 extends over 14 amino acids. Between the trimmed V and J ends, which lost 1 base and 6 bases, there was a span of 9 bases. CDR1 is SEHNR and CDR2 is FQNEAQ in the germline V gene (reference sequence). CDR3 in DNA: TGTGCCAGCAGCTTAGAACCGGGGGATGAAAAACTGTTTTTT. This sequence encodes CASSLEPGDEKLFF.

This chain links TRBV18 with TRBJ2-4; 7 bases fit TRBD1. The CDR3 extends over 16 amino acids. The V segment lost 3 bases and the J segment 9 bases; nucleotides outside the gene matches: 14. In germline, CDR1 is KGHSH, CDR2 LQKENI. CDR3 amino acids: CASSPRQGATGGIQYF. The CDR3 bases are TGTGCCAGCTCACCTCGACAGGGAGCCACTGGGGGCATTCAGTACTTC. Filled out from reference TRBV18 and TRBJ2-4, the complete variable domain reads NAGVMQNPRHLVRRRGQEARLRCSPMKGHSHVYWYRQLPEEGLKFMVYLQKENIIDESGMPKERFSAEFPKEGPSILRIQQVVRGDSAAYFCASSPRQGATGGIQYFGAGTRLSVL.

This CDR3 is CASSQEWGYQETQYF. Here the CDR3 DNA reads TGCGCCAGCAGCCAAGAGTGGGGGTACCAAGAGACCCAGTACTTC. The rearrangement joins TRBV4-3 to TRBJ2-5, with D perhaps matching TRBD1 or TRBD2 (5 bases each). V was pared by 0 bases and J by 0 bases, with 8 bases between. CDR3 length: 15 residues. The V gene's germline CDR1 is LGHNA and CDR2 YSLEER.

In the case of this clone: A much larger clone differs from this one at a single base, so this may be a read error. The same CDR3 arises from other DNA sequences in this sample as well. The rearrangement uses TRBV4-3 and TRBJ2-3; TRBD1 agrees at 8 bases. The CDR3 extends over 15 amino acids. CDR1 LGHNA and CDR2 YSLEER come from the germline V gene. The CDR3 region has the DNA TGCGCCAGCAGCCAGGACAGGGCCCGCACAGATACACAGTATTTT. This encodes CASSQDRARTDTQYF.

This chain links TRBV5-7 with TRBJ2-2, with D unresolved. TRBV5-7 is filed as an ORF, its function uncertain. CDR3 length: 15 amino acids. Trimming left V 2 bases short and J 0 bases short, with 8 bases between. CDR3 sequence (DNA): TGTGCCAGCAGCTTTTCCAGAGCGAACACCGGGGAGCTGTTTTTT. Residues: CASSFSRANTGELFF.

This clone was seen only a few times. Other DNA sequences in this sample translate to the same CDR3. V and J are TRBV4-3 and TRBJ2-7; the match to TRBD1 covers 8 bases. The CDR3 length is 14 residues. From germline, CDR1 is LGHNA and CDR2 YSLEER. J gave up 2 bases and V 1 base, and 1 base lay outside the gene matches. In nucleotides, the CDR3 is TGCGCCAGCAGCCAAGTCAGGGGGCCCTACGAGCAGTACTTC. This sequence encodes CASSQVRGPYEQYF.

J is TRBJ1-1 and V is TRBV5-1; D gene unclear. There are 14 residues in the CDR3. V dropped 4 bases and J dropped 3 bases, with 13 bases sitting between them. Germline loops: CDR1 SGHRS, CDR2 YFSETQ. This chain's CDR3 is CASSLERGYTEAFF. CDR3 sequence (DNA): TGCGCCAGCAGCCTAGAGCGGGGTTACACTGAAGCTTTCTTT.

Worth noting for this clone: A read error may explain this, as a much larger clone is one base away. The sample holds other DNA sequences that translate to the same CDR3. The rearrangement joins TRBV6-6 to TRBJ1-1, with TRBD1 identical over 8 bases. This CDR3 region has 15 residues. In germline, CDR1 is MNHNY, CDR2 SVGAGI (reference sequence). The CDR3 protein is CASSYLTGEDTEAFF. CDR3 nucleotides: TGTGCCAGCAGCTACTTGACAGGGGAAGACACTGAAGCTTTCTTT.

The chain couples TRBV5-4 to TRBJ1-2; D might be TRBD1 (5 bases). Trimming cost V 0 bases and J 3 bases, with 6 bases left between them. This CDR3 comprises 13 residues. From germline, CDR1 is SGHNT and CDR2 YYREEE (reference sequence). CDR3 nucleotide sequence: TGTGCCAGCAGCTTGGCGGGGGACTATGGCTACACCTTC. It encodes CASSLAGDYGYTF. Based on the CDR3 plus reference TRBV5-4 and TRBJ1-2, the full variable domain is ETGVTQSPTHLIKTRGQQVTLRCSSQSGHNTVSWYQQALGQGPQFIFQYYREEENGRGNFPPRFSGLQFPNYSSELNVNALELDDSALYLCASSLAGDYGYTFGSGTRLTVV.

V usage is TRBV20-1 and J usage is TRBJ2-7; 7 nucleotides align to TRBD1. Per germline, CDR1 DFQATT and CDR2 SNEGSKA (reference sequence). The CDR3 runs to 11 residues. J lost 3 bases, V lost 6 bases, and 2 bases had no gene match. The CDR3 DNA follows: TGCAGTGCCCACAGGGGCTACGAGCAGTACTTC. Amino acids: CSAHRGYEQYF.

This clone is a singleton in its sample. The chain has TRBV27 and TRBJ2-2, with a weak D call TRBD2 (6 bases). This CDR3 has 16 amino acids. Trimming cost V 3 bases and J 4 bases, with 15 bases left between them. The germline gives CDR1 MNHEY, CDR2 SMNVEV (reference sequence). CDR3 amino acids: CASSFLRAGSTGELFF. The CDR3 bases are TGTGCCAGCAGTTTCCTTAGGGCGGGGAGCACCGGGGAGCTGTTTTTT.

The rearrangement uses TRBV18 and TRBJ1-3; D is uncertain. This CDR3 is built from 15 residues. V dropped 2 bases and J dropped 8 bases, with 16 bases sitting between them. Germline V gene data show CDR1 as KGHSH and CDR2 as LQKENI. The CDR3 coding sequence is TGTGCCAGCTCACCAGGGTCCTCTCCGAGTGACACCATATATTTT. Its protein is CASSPGSSPSDTIYF.

V gene TRBV7-2 combines with J gene TRBJ2-1; 8 bases are a match to TRBD1. This CDR3 contains 16 residues. V shed 3 bases, J shed 1 base, and the junction held 5 bases outside the gene matches. The germline gives CDR1 SGHTA, CDR2 FQGNSA. The CDR3 DNA sequence: TGTGCCAGCAGCTTGGGTGGGACAGGATCCTACAATGAGCAGTTCTTC. Its translation is CASSLGGTGSYNEQFF.

The chain links TRBV11-3 to TRBJ2-2, with D uncertain. The CDR3 sequence is 15 residues long. V was shortened by 1 base and J by 6 bases, with 12 bases between the two germline ends. Germline-derived CDR1 and CDR2 are SGHNT and YENEEA. CDR3 protein: CASSLGLSPPGELFF. Written as DNA, the CDR3 is TGTGCCAGCAGCTTAGGATTAAGTCCCCCCGGGGAGCTGTTTTTT.

The chain joins TRBV4-1 to TRBJ2-7, with D perhaps assigned TRBD1 or TRBD2 (6 bases each). The CDR3 is 16 residues long. The V gene lost 0 bases and the J gene lost 5 bases, with 17 bases spanning the gap. Germline CDR1 and CDR2: MGHRA and YSYEKL. CDR3 protein: CASSQEGSRRDNEQYF. Here the CDR3 DNA reads TGCGCCAGCAGCCAAGAGGGGTCTCGGAGGGACAACGAGCAGTACTTC.

Concerning this clone: Since a much larger clone is just one base distant, this may be a read error. Other DNA variants within this sample encode the same CDR3. The chain joins TRBV5-1 to TRBJ2-2; D not certain. Trimming removed 0 bases from V and 1 base from J, with 4 bases in between. Germline lookup yields CDR1 SGHRS and CDR2 YFSETQ. The CDR3 runs to 14 residues. For the CDR3, the DNA is TGCGCCAGCAGCTTGGGCCTGAACACCGGGGAGCTGTTTTTT. It specifies CASSLGLNTGELFF.

This clone was detected many times. The chain joins TRBV4-1 to TRBJ2-1, with 7 bases aligning to TRBD2. The germline V gene has CDR1 MGHRA and CDR2 YSYEKL. The CDR3 sequence is 13 residues long. Trimming took 8 bases from V and 7 from J; bases not matched to a gene: 8. DNA of the CDR3: TGCGCCAGCGGTCGACTAGCCGCGAATGAGCAGTTCTTC. It codes for CASGRLAANEQFF.

This clone was observed a single time. The rearrangement uses TRBV9 and TRBJ1-2; D is perhaps TRBD1 (5 bases). Germline V lookup: CDR1 SGDLS, CDR2 YYNGEE. Trimming left V 2 bases short and J 4 bases short, with 12 bases between. The CDR3 runs to 14 residues. The CDR3 region is CASSVSREGYGYTF. The DNA for the CDR3 is TGTGCCAGCAGCGTGTCCAGGGAGGGCTATGGCTACACCTTC.

V gene TRBV7-2 combines with J gene TRBJ2-3; D is uncertain. The germline gives CDR1 SGHTA, CDR2 FQGNSA. The CDR3 totals 12 residues. V was pared by 5 bases and J by 2 bases, with 5 bases between. The CDR3, as DNA: TGTGCCAGCAGCCGCGACACAGATACGCAGTATTTT. It is translated as CASSRDTDTQYF. Full variable domain (rest looked up from reference TRBV7-2 and TRBJ2-3): GAGVSQSPSNKVTEKGKDVELRCDPISGHTALYWYRQSLGQGLEFLIYFQGNSAPDKSGLPSDRFSAERTGGSVSTLTIQRTQQEDSAVYLCASSRDTDTQYFGPGTRLTVL.

V usage is TRBV28 and J usage is TRBJ1-2, with D possibly matching TRBD1 (6 bases). Trimming left V 5 bases short and J 8 bases short, with 15 bases between. The CDR3 loop spans 13 amino acids. Germline CDR1 and CDR2: MDHEN and SYDVKM. In DNA, the CDR3 is TGTGCCAGCAGTCCAGGGGCAGGGAGAGGCTACACCTTC. Amino acids: CASSPGAGRGYTF.

The CDR3 spells CASSPAQGTYGYTF. The CDR3 bases are TGTGCCAGCAGCCCAGCACAGGGCACCTATGGCTACACCTTC. The V gene is TRBV7-2, the J gene TRBJ1-2; tentative D call: TRBD1 (6 bases). The CDR3 extends over 14 amino acids. Deletions cut 5 bases from V and 4 bases from J, with 14 bases between. Germline loops: CDR1 SGHTA, CDR2 FQGNSA.

V is TRBV29-1 and J is TRBJ2-7; 8 bases are a match to TRBD2. V lost 7 bases to trimming and J lost 0 bases; unmatched junction nucleotides: 5. Germline values: CDR1 SQVTM, CDR2 ANQGSEA. The CDR3 loop spans 13 amino acids. The CDR3 reads CSARGGVSYEQYF. CDR3 nucleotides: TGCAGCGCCCGGGGGGGGGTCTCCTACGAGCAGTACTTC.

This clone was observed once. The chain joins TRBV5-6 to TRBJ1-1; D gene unclear. Germline-derived CDR1 and CDR2 are SGHDT and YYEEEE. Trimming cost V 1 base and J 4 bases, with 11 bases left between them. CDR3 size: 14 residues. CDR3 loop: CASSLYRSGTEAFF. The CDR3 DNA is TGTGCCAGCAGCTTGTACCGGTCGGGCACTGAAGCTTTCTTT.

The V gene is TRBV4-1, the J gene TRBJ2-7, with a weak D call TRBD1 (6 bases). The V gene's germline CDR1 is MGHRA and CDR2 YSYEKL. This CDR3 is 15 amino acids long. With 1 base removed from V and 1 base from J, the gap between germline ends came to 11 bases. The CDR3 region has the DNA TGCGCCAGCAGCCAAGGTCAGGGGTGGTCCTACGAGCAGTACTTC. Amino acid sequence: CASSQGQGWSYEQYF.

The chain is built from TRBV11-3 and TRBJ2-1; possible D gene TRBD1, 6 bases. CDR1 SGHNT and CDR2 YENEEA come from the germline V gene. V dropped 5 bases and J dropped 10 bases, with 12 bases sitting between them. This CDR3 spans 12 amino acids. In nucleotides, the CDR3 is TGTGCCAGCAGCCGGGGACAAGGAGAGCAGTTCTTC. This gives the protein CASSRGQGEQFF. The complete variable domain, with remaining parts taken from reference TRBV11-3 and TRBJ2-1, reads EAGVVQSPRYKIIEKKQPVAFWCNPISGHNTLYWYLQNLGQGPELLIRYENEEAVDDSQLPKDRFSAERLKGVDSTLKIQPAELGDSAVYLCASSRGQGEQFFGPGTRLTVL.

The chain has TRBV28 and TRBJ2-5, with 7 bases fitting TRBD1. V lost 5 bases, J lost 4 bases, and 10 bases stayed unmatched. CDR1 is MDHEN and CDR2 is SYDVKM in the germline V gene. This CDR3 is 15 amino acids long. CDR3 in DNA: TGTGCCAGCAGTCCCGACAGGGATTCGGGAGAGACCCAGTACTTC. Protein sequence: CASSPDRDSGETQYF.

The DNA of the CDR3 is TGTGCCAGCAGTGCGGACAGGGTTGAACACCGGGAGCTGTTTTTT. Its protein product is CASSADRVEHRELFF. The chain uses TRBV9 and TRBJ2-2; the match to TRBD1 covers 8 bases. Per germline, CDR1 SGDLS and CDR2 YYNGEE. V was pared by 5 bases and J by 9 bases, with 12 bases of the junction left unmatched. The CDR3 consists of 15 residues.

In this sample, this clone turned up once. The chain couples TRBV19 to TRBJ2-5, with 8 bases aligning to TRBD2. Unmatched junction bases numbered 5, after V lost 3 bases and J lost 5 bases. In germline, CDR1 is LNHDA, CDR2 SQIVND (reference sequence). The CDR3 runs to 14 residues. This CDR3 reads CASSIGGAEETQYF. CDR3 in DNA: TGTGCCAGTAGTATCGGGGGGGCGGAGGAGACCCAGTACTTC.

This clone was counted a single time. The V and J genes are TRBV6-5 and TRBJ2-1, with D maybe TRBD2 (6 bases). The V end was cut by 0 bases, the J end by 2 bases, with 11 bases between. The germline V gene has CDR1 MNHEY and CDR2 SVGAGI. This CDR3 comprises 16 residues. The CDR3 region has the DNA TGTGCCAGCAGTTACTCGCGGGATACTACCTACAATGAGCAGTTCTTC. Residues: CASSYSRDTTYNEQFF.